This passage covers 19 T cell receptor beta chains from one sample sequenced in a study of spatial heterogeneity in lung cancer. Indicated time point: blood at routine non-recurrence follow-up after resection. The sequenced material consisted of unsorted whole RNA from tumor, nontumor lung or frozen PBMC. TCRdb redid the calling of the 5' RACE reads with MiXCR, one entry per CDR3 protein. The sample holds around 110,000 distinct CDR3 sequences, roughly an eighth seen once. The source was PBMCs, collected at follow-up. Source of these receptors: a male donor with early-stage non-small cell lung cancer.

This clonotype was observed at least ten times. This rearrangement joins TRBV29-1 to TRBJ2-7; D remains unclear. The CDR3 spans 13 residues. Trimming shortened V by 4 bases and J by 3 bases, and 13 bases separated the two germline ends. Germline V gene data show CDR1 as SQVTM and CDR2 as ANQGSEA. The CDR3 loop is CSVVSPGYYEQYF. The DNA for the CDR3 is TGCAGCGTTGTTTCTCCAGGCTACTACGAGCAGTACTTC.

This clonotype was observed many times. The chain joins TRBV6-5 to TRBJ2-7; D gene unclear. The ends were cut back, 7 bases at V and 1 base at J, with 11 bases in the middle. The CDR3 has 13 amino acids. Germline assignment: CDR1 MNHEY and CDR2 SVGAGI. The CDR3 nucleotides read TGTGCCAGCACTCCGACACCATCCTACGAGCAGTACTTC. Amino acid sequence: CASTPTPSYEQYF.

The chain is built from TRBV20-1 and TRBJ2-7; TRBD1 agrees at 10 bases. J lost 0 bases, V lost 4 bases, and 9 bases had no gene match. This CDR3 region has 16 residues. CDR1 and CDR2 (germline): DFQATT, SNEGSKA (reference sequence). The CDR3 here is CSAIQTGGPISYEQYF. The CDR3 nucleotides are TGCAGTGCTATCCAGACAGGGGGCCCTATCTCCTACGAGCAGTACTTC.

This clonotype was detected ten times or more. This chain joins TRBV12-3 or TRBV12-4 and TRBJ1-5; tentative D call: TRBD1 (5 bases). Trimming stripped 3 bases from V and 1 base from J, with 19 bases between. This CDR3 region has 18 residues. CDR3 region: CASSFVDGARWSNQPQHF. The CDR3, as DNA: TGTGCCAGCAGTTTTGTCGACGGGGCCCGGTGGAGCAATCAGCCCCAGCATTTT.

This sequence joins TRBV14 and TRBJ2-7; tentatively, D is TRBD2 (5 bases). The germline CDR1 and CDR2 sequences are SGHDN and FVKESK. The CDR3 has 11 residues. Trimming shortened V by 0 bases and J by 9 bases, and 6 bases separated the two germline ends. In DNA form, the CDR3 reads TGTGCCAGCAGCCAAGAGAGGGTGCAGTACTTC. As protein: CASSQERVQYF.

This clonotype was detected ten times or more. This sequence joins TRBV15 and TRBJ1-3; D gene uncertain. Germline V gives CDR1 LNHNV, CDR2 YYDKDF (reference sequence). The CDR3 covers 15 residues. V dropped 0 bases and J dropped 1 base, with 7 bases sitting between them. CDR3 residues: CATSRDLRSGNTIYF. The CDR3, as DNA: TGTGCCACCAGCAGAGATCTCCGATCTGGAAACACCATATATTTT.

This clonotype was detected only a few times. This chain connects TRBV2 to TRBJ2-1, with unresolved D. With 2 bases removed from V and 10 bases from J, the gap between germline ends came to 9 bases. CDR1 SNHLY and CDR2 FYNNEI come from the germline V gene. CDR3 length equals 12 residues. The CDR3 bases are TGTGCCAGCAGTGAAATGGGCTACGAGCAGTTCTTC. Translated, it gives CASSEMGYEQFF.

The V call is TRBV18, the J call TRBJ1-2; D is undetermined. CDR3 length: 13 residues. From germline, CDR1 is KGHSH and CDR2 LQKENI. Trimming shortened V by 2 bases and J by 4 bases, and 8 bases separated the two germline ends. This CDR3 reads CASSPGKSYGYTF. DNA for the CDR3: TGTGCCAGCTCACCAGGCAAGTCCTATGGCTACACCTTC.

This clonotype occurred many times. The rearrangement joins TRBV7-9 to TRBJ2-7, with D possibly TRBD2 on 5 matching bases. Trimming took 5 bases from V and 7 from J, leaving 9 bases between them. The CDR3 loop spans 11 amino acids. Germline V CDR1 and CDR2: SEHNR, FQNEAQ (reference sequence). CDR3 region: CASSLEDEQYF. CDR3 coding DNA: TGTGCCAGCAGCCTGGAGGATGAGCAGTACTTC. Based on the CDR3 plus reference TRBV7-9 and TRBJ2-7, the full variable domain is DTGVSQNPRHKITKRGQNVTFRCDPISEHNRLYWYRQTLGQGPEFLTYFQNEAQLEKSRLLSDRFSAERPKGSFSTLEIQRTEQGDSAMYLCASSLEDEQYFGPGTRLTVT.

Many counts were recorded for this clonotype. This chain links TRBV6-5 with TRBJ1-1, with 7 bases matching TRBD1. The CDR3 length is 11 residues. Trimming cost V 5 bases and J 7 bases; bases outside gene matches: 1. Germline V CDR1 and CDR2: MNHEY, SVGAGI. The CDR3 spells CASSGQVEAFF. As DNA, the CDR3 is TGTGCCAGCAGTGGACAGGTTGAAGCTTTCTTT.

The genes are TRBV7-9 and TRBJ2-5; TRBD2 might be the D (6 bases). Looked up from germline, CDR1 is SEHNR and CDR2 is FQNEAQ (reference sequence). There are 14 residues in the CDR3. With 1 base removed from V and 4 bases from J, the gap between germline ends came to 10 bases. CDR3 amino acids: CASSLVLGGETQYF. The CDR3 DNA reads TGTGCCAGCAGCTTAGTACTCGGGGGAGAGACCCAGTACTTC.

The table lists this clonotype with a few counts. The chain joins TRBV7-2 to TRBJ1-2, with D unclear. Germline-derived CDR1 and CDR2 are SGHTA and FQGNSA. This CDR3 is 11 amino acids long. Trimming took off 5 bases at V and 7 bases at J, with 8 bases between the two ends. In DNA form, the CDR3 reads TGTGCCAGCAGCCAGAGTGTTGGCTACACCTTC. Amino acid sequence: CASSQSVGYTF. The entire variable domain, with the rest obtained from reference TRBV7-2 and TRBJ1-2, is as follows: GAGVSQSPSNKVTEKGKDVELRCDPISGHTALYWYRQSLGQGLEFLIYFQGNSAPDKSGLPSDRFSAERTGGSVSTLTIQRTQQEDSAVYLCASSQSVGYTFGSGTRLTVV.

This clonotype was recorded many times. J is TRBJ2-1 and V is TRBV19; 11 nucleotides align to TRBD1. Germline V CDR1 and CDR2: LNHDA, SQIVND (reference sequence). The CDR3 has 13 residues. The V segment lost 7 bases and the J segment 7 bases; nucleotides outside the gene matches: 3. CDR3 nucleotides: TGTGCCAGTACGGACAGGGGGCGGAATGAGCAGTTCTTC. Its translation: CASTDRGRNEQFF.

This clonotype was seen more than once but under ten times. The chain combines TRBV9 with TRBJ2-3; a possible D gene is TRBD2 (6 bases). V was shortened by 1 base and J by 1 base, with 16 bases between the two germline ends. CDR3 length: 17 amino acids. Germline CDR1 is SGDLS and CDR2 is YYNGEE. The CDR3 DNA reads TGTGCCAGCAGCGTAAGCCAAATTTCGGGGGGCACAGATACGCAGTATTTT. Translated: CASSVSQISGGTDTQYF.

In its sample, this clonotype was seen a few times. The genes are TRBV5-1 and TRBJ2-1, with 12 bases matching TRBD2. Germline CDR1 is SGHRS and CDR2 is YFSETQ. The CDR3 consists of 18 residues. V lost 0 bases, J lost 6 bases, and 10 bases stayed unmatched. DNA for the CDR3: TGCGCCAGCAGCTTGGCCCGACTAGCGGGGGCCACAGGCAATGAGCAGTTCTTC. This gives the protein CASSLARLAGATGNEQFF.

This clonotype was seen only a few times. The chain has TRBV4-3 and TRBJ2-7; D is tentatively TRBD1 or TRBD2 (5 bases each). The CDR3 is 15 amino acids. The germline gives CDR1 LGHNA, CDR2 YSLEER. The V end lost 2 bases, the J end lost 2 bases, and 13 bases lay between the germline ends. The DNA of the CDR3 is TGCGCCAGCAGCCAAACCACATCGGGACCCTACGAGCAGTACTTC. This gives the protein CASSQTTSGPYEQYF.

V and J are TRBV27 and TRBJ1-2, with D perhaps TRBD1 (6 bases). Germline CDR1 is MNHEY and CDR2 is SMNVEV (reference sequence). V lost 4 bases and J 8 bases, leaving 17 bases between the germline ends. The CDR3 has 14 amino acids. DNA of the CDR3: TGTGCCAGCAGTTCTGACAGGAGCCCCTCAGGCTACACCTTC. This encodes CASSSDRSPSGYTF.

The J gene is TRBJ1-2, the V gene TRBV7-2; possibly TRBD1 for D (5 bases). Looked up from germline, CDR1 is SGHTA and CDR2 is FQGNSA. Trimming removed 5 bases at V and 8 bases at J, with 12 bases between. CDR3 length equals 12 residues. In DNA form, the CDR3 reads TGTGCCAGCAGCCTGGGGACCCGAGGCTACACCTTC. This sequence encodes CASSLGTRGYTF.

At least ten counts were recorded for this clonotype. The chain joins TRBV7-2 to TRBJ1-5; no clear D gene. Trimming stripped 1 base from V and 3 bases from J, with 10 bases between. Germline V gives CDR1 SGHTA, CDR2 FQGNSA. The length of the CDR3 is 15 residues. The CDR3 is CASSLVVGFNQPQHF. CDR3 bases: TGTGCCAGCAGCTTAGTTGTTGGATTCAATCAGCCCCAGCATTTT. Combining the CDR3 with reference TRBV7-2 and TRBJ1-5 gives the whole variable domain GAGVSQSPSNKVTEKGKDVELRCDPISGHTALYWYRQSLGQGLEFLIYFQGNSAPDKSGLPSDRFSAERTGGSVSTLTIQRTQQEDSAVYLCASSLVVGFNQPQHFGDGTRLSIL.